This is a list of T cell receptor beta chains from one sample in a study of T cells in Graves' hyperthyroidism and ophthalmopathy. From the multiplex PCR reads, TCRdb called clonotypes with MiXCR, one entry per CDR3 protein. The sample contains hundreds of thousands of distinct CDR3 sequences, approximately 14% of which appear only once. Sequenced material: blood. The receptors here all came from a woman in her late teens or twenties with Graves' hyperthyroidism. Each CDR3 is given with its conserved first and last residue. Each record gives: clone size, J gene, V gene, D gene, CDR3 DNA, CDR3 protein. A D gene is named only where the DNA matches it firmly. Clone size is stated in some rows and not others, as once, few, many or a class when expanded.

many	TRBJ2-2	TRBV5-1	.	TGCGCCAGCAGCGTTTCAAATGGGAACACCGGGGAGCTGTTTTTT	CASSVSNGNTGELFF
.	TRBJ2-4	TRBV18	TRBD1	TGTGCCAGCTCACCAGTGACAGGGAGCATTCAGTACTTC	CASSPVTGSIQYF
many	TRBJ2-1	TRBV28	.	TGTGCCAGCAGTCCCCCCGGACTCGTGAGCTCCTACAATGAGCAGTTCTTC	CASSPPGLVSSYNEQFF
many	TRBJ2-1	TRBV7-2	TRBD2	TGTGCCAGCAGCCTAGCCCGACTAGCGGGGGGCTACAATGAGCAGTTCTTC	CASSLARLAGGYNEQFF
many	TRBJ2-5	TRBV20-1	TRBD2	TGCAGTGCTAGCATTCGAGCGGGGTTCGAGGGGACCCAGTACTTC	CSASIRAGFEGTQYF
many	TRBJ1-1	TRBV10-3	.	TGTGCCATCAGTGAGATTGGAGACACTGAAGCTTTCTTT	CAISEIGDTEAFF
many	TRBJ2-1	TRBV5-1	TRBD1	TGCGCCAGCAGCGGGGACAGGGGAGGTTATGATGAGCAGTTCTTC	CASSGDRGGYDEQFF
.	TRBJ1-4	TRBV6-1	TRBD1	TGTGCCAGCAGTGCGGACAGGGTGAGCGAAAAACTGTTTTTT	CASSADRVSEKLFF
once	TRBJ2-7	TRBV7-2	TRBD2	TGTGCCAGCAGCTTTAGAGCGGGGCTAGCGGTGGGGGAGCAGTACTTC	CASSFRAGLAVGEQYF
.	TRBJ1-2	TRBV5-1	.	TGCGCCAGCAGCTTGCGCAGTCGGGAACCAGAGACAGGCATTTTCTATGGCTACACCTTC	CASSLRSREPETGIFYGYTF
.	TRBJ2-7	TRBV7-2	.	TGTGCCAGCAGCTCCCGAGGGGCCCCCTACGAGCAGTACTTC	CASSSRGAPYEQYF
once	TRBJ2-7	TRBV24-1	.	TGTGCCACCAGAACCGGGTTCGGTTACGAGCAGTACTTC	CATRTGFGYEQYF
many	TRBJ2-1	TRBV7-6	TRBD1	TGTGCCAGCAGCCCAGGGACAGGGCTGGGTAATGAGCAGTTCTTC	CASSPGTGLGNEQFF
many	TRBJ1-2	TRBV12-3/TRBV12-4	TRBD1	TGTGCCAGCAGGCCGAGACAGGGGGCTGTTGGCTACACCTTC	CASRPRQGAVGYTF
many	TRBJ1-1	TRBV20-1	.	TGCAGTGCTAGACGGATTCTCAACACTGAAGCTTTCTTT	CSARRILNTEAFF
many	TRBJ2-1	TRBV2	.	TGTGCCAGCAGCCCGACGACAATGTCCCACAATGAGCAGTTCTTC	CASSPTTMSHNEQFF
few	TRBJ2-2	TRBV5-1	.	TGCGCCAGCAGCCCCAACGGGGCCGGGGAGCTGTTTTTT	CASSPNGAGELFF
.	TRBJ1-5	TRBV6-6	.	TGTGCCAGCAGTTACGGTGGGGAGGTACAGCCCCAGCATTTT	CASSYGGEVQPQHF
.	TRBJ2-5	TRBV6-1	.	TGTGCCAGCAGTAACCAAGGGGGGGAAGAGACCCAGTACTTC	CASSNQGGEETQYF
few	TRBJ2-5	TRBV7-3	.	TGTGCCAGCAGCTTATCCTCCGGACCGAGCCAAGAGACCCAGTACTTC	CASSLSSGPSQETQYF
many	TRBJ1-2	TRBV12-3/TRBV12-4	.	TGTGCCAGCAGTTTTGGGGGTCGGGGCTACACCTTC	CASSFGGRGYTF
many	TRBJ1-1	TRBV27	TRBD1	TGTGCCAGCAGCGGGACAGGGGGTATGAACACTGAAGCTTTCTTT	CASSGTGGMNTEAFF
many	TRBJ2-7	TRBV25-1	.	TGTGCCAGCAGTGAACGCCGACACCCCCATCAGTCCTACGAGCAGTACTTC	CASSERRHPHQSYEQYF
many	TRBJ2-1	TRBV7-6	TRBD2	TGTGCCAGCAGCTTAGTAGCGGGAGAATATGAGCAGTTCTTC	CASSLVAGEYEQFF
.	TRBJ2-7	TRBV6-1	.	TGTGCCAGCACCCCAGTGGGGACCCGATACGAGCAGTACTTC	CASTPVGTRYEQYF
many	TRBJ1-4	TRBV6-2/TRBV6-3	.	TGTGCCAGCAGCCTTCGACAGGACCGAAATGAAAAACTGTTTTTT	CASSLRQDRNEKLFF
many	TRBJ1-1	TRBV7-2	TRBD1	TGTGCCAGCAAGGGGACAGGGGTACGAACTGAAGCTTTCTTT	CASKGTGVRTEAFF
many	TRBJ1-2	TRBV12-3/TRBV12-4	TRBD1	TGTGCCAGCAGTACGGGACAGGGCCGCTACACCTTC	CASSTGQGRYTF
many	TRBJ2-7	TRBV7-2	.	TGTGCCAGCAGCTTAGGTATGGGGATCGACGAGCAGTACTTC	CASSLGMGIDEQYF
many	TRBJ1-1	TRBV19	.	TGTGCCAGTCGGCCGGGGGGCCGTTTCGTGATGAACACTGAAGCTTTCTTT	CASRPGGRFVMNTEAFF
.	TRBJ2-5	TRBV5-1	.	TGCGCCAGCAGCCGTACAGAACGGGGAGAGACCCAGTACTTC	CASSRTERGETQYF
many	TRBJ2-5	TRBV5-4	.	TGTGCCAGCAGCTTGGGTAGCGGTGAAGAGACCCAGTACTTC	CASSLGSGEETQYF
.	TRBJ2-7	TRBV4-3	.	TGCGCCAGCAGCAAGCACTTAAGGGCTAGCTCCTACGAGCAGTACTTC	CASSKHLRASSYEQYF
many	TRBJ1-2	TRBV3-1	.	TGTGCCAGCAGCCAAGTACAGGGTTTCTCAAACCAGGGCTACACCTTC	CASSQVQGFSNQGYTF
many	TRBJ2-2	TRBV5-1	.	TGCGCCAGCAGCTTGGCCGTACAGCGTGATTCCGGGGAGCTGTTTTTT	CASSLAVQRDSGELFF
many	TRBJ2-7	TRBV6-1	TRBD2	TGTGCCAGCAGTCGGGGAATCGGACTAGCGGGAGGGCCCGGCTACGAGCAGTACTTC	CASSRGIGLAGGPGYEQYF
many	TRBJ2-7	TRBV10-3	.	TGTGCCATCAGTGAGTCCTCTTTGGGGAGCGAGCAGTACTTC	CAISESSLGSEQYF
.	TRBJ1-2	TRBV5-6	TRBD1	TGTGCCAGCAGCTTCGATCCCTTAACCGGGACAGGGTCTTATGGCTACACCTTC	CASSFDPLTGTGSYGYTF
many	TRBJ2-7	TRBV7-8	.	TGTGCCAGCAGCAGCAGCGGGGAGCAGTACTTC	CASSSSGEQYF
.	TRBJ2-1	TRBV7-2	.	TGTGCCAGCAGCTTAGTTCTGCGGTCTGAGCAGTTCTTC	CASSLVLRSEQFF
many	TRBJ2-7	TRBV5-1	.	TGCGCCAGCAGATCCGGACGGACCTTCTCCGAGCAGTACTTC	CASRSGRTFSEQYF
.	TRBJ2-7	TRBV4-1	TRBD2	TGCGCCAGCAGCCAGGGGACTAATTCCGAGCAGTACTTC	CASSQGTNSEQYF
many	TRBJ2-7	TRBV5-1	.	TGCGCCAGCAGCTTGGGCTCACACAGGGCCTACGAGCAGTACTTC	CASSLGSHRAYEQYF
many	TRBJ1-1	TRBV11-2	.	TGTGCCAGCAGCCCCCGGGCAAGGAACACTGAAGCTTTCTTT	CASSPRARNTEAFF
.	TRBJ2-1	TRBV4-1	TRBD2	TGCGCCAGCAGCCCGAAGACTAGCGGGAGTTCGGTTACCTACAATGAGCAGTTCTTC	CASSPKTSGSSVTYNEQFF
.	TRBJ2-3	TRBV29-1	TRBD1	TGCAGCGTTGATGGGACAGCTGTCACAGATACGCAGTATTTT	CSVDGTAVTDTQYF
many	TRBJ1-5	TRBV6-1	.	TGTGCCAGCAGTCAGGGGCGCGGCAATCAGCCCCAGCATTTT	CASSQGRGNQPQHF
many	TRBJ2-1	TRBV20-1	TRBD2	TGCAGTGCTAGAGATTCCCGCCGGACTAGCGGGGGGCGGAATGAGCAGTTCTTC	CSARDSRRTSGGRNEQFF
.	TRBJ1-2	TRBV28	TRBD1	TGTGCCAGCAGGGGGACAGGATACTATGGCTACACCTTC	CASRGTGYYGYTF
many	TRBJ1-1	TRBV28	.	TGTGCCAGCAGTTTTTTTGAGGGTGGGGACACTGAAGCTTTCTTT	CASSFFEGGDTEAFF
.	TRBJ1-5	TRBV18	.	TGTGCCAGCTCAGGAACGAGGGTACCGGTGGGTCAGCCCCAGCATTTT	CASSGTRVPVGQPQHF
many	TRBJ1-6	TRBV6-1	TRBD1	TGTGCCAGCAGCAGGGACAGGATCTCACCCCTCCACTTT	CASSRDRISPLHF